A single sample gave rise to the 14 T cell receptor beta chains below, sequenced in a study of CD8+ T cells in alopecia areata. The authors extracted RNA and reverse transcribed it into cDNA as the sequencing template. TCRdb's table, derived via immunoSEQ multiplex PCR, lists solely in-frame clones and lacks some. The table has roughly 250,000 clones, 67% seen once. This specimen consisted of CD4+ T cells sorted from blood, obtained at week 0. The receptors originated from a human donor with alopecia areata.

The chain has TRBV29-1 and TRBJ2-2; D is undetermined. The CDR3 spans 12 residues. Between the trimmed V and J ends, which lost 4 bases and 3 bases, there was a span of 6 bases. Germline CDR1 reads SQVTM; CDR2 reads ANQGSEA. The CDR3 sequence: CSVASDTGELFF. The CDR3 DNA sequence: TGCAGCGTTGCGTCGGACACCGGGGAGCTGTTTTTT.

This chain joins TRBV9 and TRBJ2-1; no clear D. The germline gives CDR1 SGDLS, CDR2 YYNGEE. This CDR3 spans 15 amino acids. V lost 4 bases, J lost 4 bases, and 15 bases lay in between. The CDR3 DNA is TGTGCCAGCAGCCCTGGACGGATGAGGTACAATGAGCAGTTCTTC. It is translated as CASSPGRMRYNEQFF.

J is TRBJ1-2 and V is TRBV10-3; D remains ambiguous. V was clipped by 4 bases and J by 8 bases, with 8 bases between them. The CDR3 consists of 11 residues. The germline V gene encodes CDR1 ENHRY and CDR2 SYGVKD. The CDR3 spells CAISASGGYTF. CDR3 DNA: TGTGCCATCAGTGCATCCGGGGGCTACACCTTC.

The V and J genes are TRBV9 and TRBJ1-6; D remains ambiguous. V was trimmed by 0 bases and J by 10 bases, leaving 17 bases between them. The CDR3 consists of 16 residues. Per the germline V gene, CDR1 is SGDLS and CDR2 is YYNGEE. CDR3: CASSVDAGGLTSPLHF. In DNA, the CDR3 is TGTGCCAGCAGCGTAGACGCGGGCGGACTAACCTCACCCCTCCACTTT.

The J gene is TRBJ1-5, the V gene TRBV15; unclear D gene. CDR3 length equals 15 residues. V lost 5 bases and J 2 bases, leaving 13 bases between the germline ends. CDR1 LNHNV and CDR2 YYDKDF come from the germline V gene (reference sequence). The CDR3 loop reads CATSYGGIGNQPQHF. CDR3 DNA: TGTGCCACCAGCTATGGAGGGATTGGCAATCAGCCCCAGCATTTT. The full variable domain, in which reference TRBV15 and TRBJ1-5 provide the parts outside the CDR3, is DAMVIQNPRYQVTQFGKPVTLSCSQTLNHNVMYWYQQKSSQAPKLLFHYYDKDFNNEADTPDNFQSRRPNTSFCFLDIRSPGLGDTAMYLCATSYGGIGNQPQHFGDGTRLSIL.

The CDR3 is CAWSRGDVQPQHF. The CDR3 DNA follows: TGTGCCTGGAGTCGAGGGGATGTTCAGCCCCAGCATTTT. The rearrangement uses TRBV30 and TRBJ1-5; a weak D match, TRBD1 (5 bases). Trimming stripped 2 bases from V and 6 bases from J, with 11 bases between. CDR1 and CDR2 (germline): GTSNPN, SVGIG (reference sequence). This CDR3 comprises 13 residues.

The chain employs TRBV6-5 and TRBJ2-5; 9 nucleotides align to TRBD1. V lost 6 bases and J lost 4; bases outside the gene matches: 6. Germline CDR1 MNHEY, CDR2 SVGAGI. CDR3 size: 14 residues. The chain's CDR3 is CASSLGTGRETQYF. CDR3 in DNA: TGTGCCAGCAGCCTTGGGACAGGGAGAGAGACCCAGTACTTC.

This chain joins TRBV30 and TRBJ1-1; D is unclear. The V end was cut by 4 bases, the J end by 4 bases, with 19 bases between. This CDR3 is built from 15 residues. In germline, CDR1 is GTSNPN, CDR2 SVGIG (reference sequence). CDR3 loop: CAWTPIGREGTEAFF. The CDR3, as DNA: TGTGCCTGGACCCCGATTGGGAGGGAGGGCACTGAAGCTTTCTTT.

This clone showed up just once. The rearrangement uses TRBV13 and TRBJ1-2, with a possible D match to TRBD1 (6 bases). Germline CDR1 PRHDT, CDR2 FYEKMQ (reference sequence). V shed 5 bases and J shed 8 bases, with 18 bases lying between them. The CDR3 consists of 14 residues. CDR3 amino acids: CASSRALGTQGYTF. The CDR3 DNA follows: TGTGCCAGCAGCCGAGCCCTGGGGACACAAGGCTACACCTTC. Looking up the rest from reference TRBV13 and TRBJ1-2 gives the full variable domain: AAGVIQSPRHLIKEKRETATLKCYPIPRHDTVYWYQQGPGQDPQFLISFYEKMQSDKGSIPDRFSAQQFSDYHSELNMSSLELGDSALYFCASSRALGTQGYTFGSGTRLTVV.

This clone appeared a single time. This chain uses TRBV29-1 with TRBJ2-5; the D gene is possibly TRBD2 (6 bases). Trimming cost V 4 bases and J 3 bases, with 15 bases left between them. The CDR3 runs to 14 residues. In germline, CDR1 is SQVTM, CDR2 ANQGSEA. CDR3 protein: CSVGFSGTEETQYF. The CDR3 nucleotides are TGCAGCGTTGGGTTTTCAGGGACTGAAGAGACCCAGTACTTC.

V and J are TRBV7-9 and TRBJ1-2, with D perhaps TRBD1 (5 bases). The ends were cut back, 1 base at V and 2 bases at J, with 11 bases in the middle. Per germline, CDR1 SEHNR and CDR2 FQNEAQ (reference sequence). This CDR3 has 15 residues. This chain's CDR3 is CASSLGGYQNYGYTF. The CDR3 region has the DNA TGTGCCAGCAGCTTAGGGGGCTACCAAAACTATGGCTACACCTTC.

The chain employs TRBV28 and TRBJ2-1, with 8 bases lining up with TRBD1. V lost 5 bases, J lost 0 bases, and 6 bases stayed unmatched. CDR3 length equals 16 residues. From germline, CDR1 is MDHEN and CDR2 SYDVKM. The CDR3 sequence: CASSPWTGSSYNEQFF. CDR3 coding DNA: TGTGCCAGCAGTCCTTGGACAGGGAGCTCCTACAATGAGCAGTTCTTC. The full variable domain, in which reference TRBV28 and TRBJ2-1 provide the parts outside the CDR3, is DVKVTQSSRYLVKRTGEKVFLECVQDMDHENMFWYRQDPGLGLRLIYFSYDVKMKEKGDIPEGYSVSREKKERFSLILESASTNQTSMYLCASSPWTGSSYNEQFFGPGTRLTVL.

This clone was recorded a few times. The rearrangement uses TRBV19 and TRBJ2-7; 12 bases match TRBD1. The CDR3 extends over 16 amino acids. Germline V gene data show CDR1 as LNHDA and CDR2 as SQIVND (reference sequence). Trimming cost V 2 bases and J 7 bases; bases outside gene matches: 9. The CDR3 protein is CASSIHRDRGRKEQYF. CDR3 in DNA: TGTGCCAGTAGTATACATCGGGACAGGGGGCGGAAGGAGCAGTACTTC.

The chain carries TRBV6-5 and TRBJ2-7; 8 nucleotides agree with TRBD1. Germline-derived CDR1 and CDR2 are MNHEY and SVGAGI. V shed 6 bases and J 4 bases; nucleotides not matched to a gene: 8. The CDR3 is 14 amino acids. DNA of the CDR3: TGTGCCAGCAGAACCCGACAGGGGCTTTACGAGCAGTACTTC. Translating it yields CASRTRQGLYEQYF.